This TCR beta chain is from a study of T-cell memory formation after mild COVID-19. Study details: Largely donor-specific TCR clusters were found. Whole-study results and caveats: The study found contracting CD4+ clones mainly in CM and EM and contracting CD8+ clones in EMRA. The appearance of some responding clones in pre-infection memory suggested that cross-reactive memory joined.

TCR alpha and TCR beta cDNA libraries carrying sample barcodes and UMIs came from 5'RACE with constant-segment primers. TCRdb used MiXCR to reprocess the 5' RACE reads, holding one entry per CDR3 protein. The sample comprises approximately 240,000 distinct CDR3 sequences, 15% to 20% of which are singletons, and around 3.7% rests with the top ten. Concerning this clonotype: Its antigen is currently unknown.

The trim removed 5 bases at V and 4 bases at J, leaving 7 bases unmatched. The CDR3 is 14 amino acids. Germline V gene sequence: CDR1 SGHVS, CDR2 FNYEAQ. The TCR originated in a man aged 18 to 30 who had mild COVID-19 (a few samples of this study predate the infection). Cell type and time point are not known. Material: PBMCs or a T cell subset sorted from them (not recorded which). The V call is TRBV7-6, the J call TRBJ2-7; 8 positions match TRBD1. CDR3 bases: TGTGCCAGCAGCCACCAGGACAGGGTTTACGAGCAGTACTTC. As protein: CASSHQDRVYEQYF.